This TCR beta chain was captured in a study of post-analysis software for immune sequencing data. Study-wide context: Relapsing-remitting, secondary progressive and progressive-relapsing multiple sclerosis courses were included. General study findings and limits: Among four to six TRBV segments more frequent in patients than controls were TRBV5-6, TRBV5-1 and TRBV20-1.

This clonotype was observed at least ten times. Its specificity is not known. Germline lookup yields CDR1 MNHEY and CDR2 SVGAGI. This CDR3 contains 15 residues. Trimming at V came to 4 bases and at J to 0 bases, leaving 3 bases not matched to a gene. cDNA libraries of TCR beta carried unique molecular identifiers. Some 500,000 cDNA molecules were recovered from an input of about 0.9 to 11 million T cells. TCRdb re-derived calls from the PCR reads in MiXCR, one entry per CDR3 protein. The sample yields some 690,000 distinct CDR3 sequences, 25% to 30% seen once. V usage is TRBV6-5 and J usage is TRBJ2-3; 8 nucleotides match TRBD1. The specimen was blood. The clonotype originates from a girl aged 10 to 17 with multiple sclerosis. In nucleotides, the CDR3 is TGTGCCAGCAGTTCATGGGACAGGAGCACAGATACGCAGTATTTT. It codes for CASSSWDRSTDTQYF.